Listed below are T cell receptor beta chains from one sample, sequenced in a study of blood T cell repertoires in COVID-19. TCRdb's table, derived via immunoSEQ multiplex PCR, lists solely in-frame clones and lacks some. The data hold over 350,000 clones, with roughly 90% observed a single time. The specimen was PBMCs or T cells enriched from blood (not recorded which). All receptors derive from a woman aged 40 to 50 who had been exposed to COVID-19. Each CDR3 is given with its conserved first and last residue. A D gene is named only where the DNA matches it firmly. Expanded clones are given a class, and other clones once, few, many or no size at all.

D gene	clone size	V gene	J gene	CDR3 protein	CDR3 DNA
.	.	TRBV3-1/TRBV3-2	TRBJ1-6	CASSQVRGSYNSPLHF	TGTGCCAGCAGCCAAGTAAGGGGCAGCTATAATTCACCCCTCCACTTT
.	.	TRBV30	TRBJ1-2	CAWSSREDGYTF	TGTGCCTGGAGTTCCAGGGAAGACGGCTACACCTTC
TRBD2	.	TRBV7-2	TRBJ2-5	CASSLLAGGGQETQYF	TGTGCCAGCAGCCTACTAGCGGGAGGCGGACAAGAGACCCAGTACTTC
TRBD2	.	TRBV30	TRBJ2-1	CAWAPPGLVYGEQFF	TGTGCCTGGGCCCCCCCGGGACTAGTATACGGTGAGCAGTTCTTC
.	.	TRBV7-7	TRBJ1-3	CASSLYTDSGNTIYF	TGTGCTAGCAGCTTGTATACAGACTCTGGAAACACCATATATTTT
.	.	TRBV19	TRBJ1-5	CASSIQQLDGNQPQHF	TGTGCCAGTAGTATCCAACAGCTCGACGGCAATCAGCCCCAGCATTTT
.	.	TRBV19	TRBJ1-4	CASSISSDGGVERKLFF	TGTGCCAGTAGTATATCAAGCGACGGGGGGGTGGAAAGAAAACTGTTTTTT
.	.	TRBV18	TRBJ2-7	CASSPIPSGVTSSYEQYF	TGTGCCAGCTCACCAATCCCCTCCGGGGTCACCTCCTCCTACGAGCAGTACTTC
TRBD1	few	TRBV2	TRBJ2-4	CASSPRTGENIQYF	TGTGCCAGCAGCCCAAGGACAGGGGAAAACATTCAGTACTTC
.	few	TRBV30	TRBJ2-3	CAWTSPPRYTQYF	TGTGCCTGGACTAGCCCCCCTAGGTATACGCAGTATTTT
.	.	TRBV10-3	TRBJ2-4	CAISGTYSKNIQYF	TGTGCCATCAGTGGGACTTACTCCAAAAACATTCAGTACTTC
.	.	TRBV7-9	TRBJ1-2	CASSLALGGEHGYTF	TGTGCCAGCAGCTTAGCGTTGGGAGGAGAGCATGGCTACACCTTC
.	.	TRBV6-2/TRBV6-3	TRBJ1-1	CASSRPILRSMNTEAFF	TGTGCCAGCAGCCGCCCTATCCTGAGAAGTATGAACACTGAAGCTTTCTTT
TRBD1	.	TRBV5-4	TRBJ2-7	CASRRGQATDEQYF	TGTGCCAGCAGAAGGGGACAGGCAACAGACGAGCAGTACTTC